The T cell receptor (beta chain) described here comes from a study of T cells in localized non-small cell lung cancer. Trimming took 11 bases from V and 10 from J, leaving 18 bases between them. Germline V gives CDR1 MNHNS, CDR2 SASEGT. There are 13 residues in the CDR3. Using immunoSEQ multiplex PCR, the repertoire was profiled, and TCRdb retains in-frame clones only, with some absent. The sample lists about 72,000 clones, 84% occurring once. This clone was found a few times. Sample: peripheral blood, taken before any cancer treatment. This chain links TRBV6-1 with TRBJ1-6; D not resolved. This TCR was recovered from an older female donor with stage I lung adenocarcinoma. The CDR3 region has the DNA TGTGCCTCCCGAGAGGGTTCTCGGTCACCCCTCCACTTT. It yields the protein CASREGSRSPLHF.